The clone carrying this T cell receptor (beta chain) was counted ten times or more. V was cut by 0 bases and J by 7 bases, with 12 bases left in between. This CDR3 is built from 14 residues. The germline V gene has CDR1 WNHNN and CDR2 SYGVQD (reference sequence). The sample comes from a study of Graves' ophthalmopathy and Graves' hyperthyroidism. Amplified material comprised TCR beta CDR3 regions derived from RNA transcripts. RT-PCR was first run with HTBI primers, then multiplex PCR in a second round. Each CDR3 protein is one row after TCRdb ran MiXCR on the multiplex PCR reads. The data contain roughly 1.1 million distinct CDR3 sequences, 35% to 45% of them seen just once; the ten biggest clones take up more than 9.5%.

This receptor was identified in an adult man with Graves' hyperthyroidism. The sequencing input was peripheral blood or thyroid tissue (not recorded which). The chain combines TRBV10-1 with TRBJ1-2; D uncertain. The CDR3 here is CASSESVAAGGYTF. The CDR3 bases are TGCGCCAGCAGTGAGTCGGTGGCGGCAGGTGGCTACACCTTC.